The 25 T cell receptor beta chains below come from one sample, sequenced in a study of T-cell reconstitution after alpha-beta-depleted transplantation in children. TCRbeta library construction was performed incorporating unique molecular identifiers. TCRdb re-analysed the PCR reads in MiXCR, keeping a single row per CDR3 protein. The repertoire has about a million distinct CDR3 sequences, about 26% of them found once; the top ten carry about 28%. Specimen: PBMCs, mostly from graft donor cells, collected 360 days after TCRalphabeta/CD19-depleted stem cell transplant. These TCRs come from a boy less than two years old who had a stem cell transplant for SCID, so the T cells may come from the graft donor.

This clonotype was observed a few times. The chain carries TRBV24-1 and TRBJ2-2; 12 nucleotides agree with TRBD2. CDR1 is KGHDR, CDR2 SFDVKD, per germline. V trimming: 5 bases; J trimming: 2 bases; junction bases outside the gene matches: 5. This CDR3 is built from 17 residues. The chain's CDR3 is CATSGRLAGANTGELFF. CDR3 coding DNA: TGTGCCACCAGTGGCAGACTAGCGGGAGCCAACACCGGGGAGCTGTTTTTT.

This clonotype was detected a few times. The chain combines TRBV5-1 with TRBJ2-2, with TRBD2 matching 12 bases. This CDR3 is built from 16 residues. CDR1 is SGHRS and CDR2 is YFSETQ in the germline V gene. V gave up 4 bases and J gave up 7 bases; unmatched junction bases: 8. The CDR3 loop is CASSPSGGASGGELFF. The CDR3 DNA sequence: TGCGCCAGCAGCCCTAGCGGGGGGGCCTCTGGCGGGGAGCTGTTTTTT.

The chain has TRBV7-9 and TRBJ2-7; D not certain. V lost 8 bases, J lost 0 bases, and 11 bases lay in between. The CDR3 loop spans 13 amino acids. The V gene's germline CDR1 is SEHNR and CDR2 FQNEAQ (reference sequence). CDR3 protein: CASETDNSYEQYF. The CDR3 nucleotides are TGTGCCAGCGAAACCGACAACTCCTACGAGCAGTACTTC.

This clonotype was detected only a few times. V is TRBV18 and J is TRBJ1-1; possibly TRBD1 for D (5 bases). This CDR3 spans 12 amino acids. V gave up 6 bases and J gave up 5 bases, with 10 bases separating them. Germline V gene data show CDR1 as KGHSH and CDR2 as LQKENI. CDR3 sequence reads: CASSERGTEAFF. CDR3 nucleotide sequence: TGTGCCAGCTCCGAGAGGGGAACTGAAGCTTTCTTT.

This clonotype came up a few times. The rearrangement links TRBV11-3 to TRBJ2-3; TRBD1 matches 8 bases. The CDR3 totals 14 residues. Germline V gene lookup returns CDR1 SGHNT and CDR2 YENEEA. V shed 3 bases and J 4 bases; nucleotides not matched to a gene: 3. The CDR3 nucleotides read TGTGCCAGCAGCTTGACAGGGGTCCCAGATACGCAGTATTTT. As protein: CASSLTGVPDTQYF.

This clonotype was seen a few times. The chain combines TRBV5-1 with TRBJ2-7, with D unclear. The CDR3 sequence is 14 residues long. Per the germline V gene, CDR1 is SGHRS and CDR2 is YFSETQ. The V gene lost 3 bases and the J gene lost 3 bases, with 13 bases spanning the gap. The CDR3 DNA reads TGCGCCAGCAGCTCGGGTAGCCCGGTCTACGAGCAGTACTTC. This translates into CASSSGSPVYEQYF. The full variable domain, in which reference TRBV5-1 and TRBJ2-7 provide the parts outside the CDR3, is KAGVTQTPRYLIKTRGQQVTLSCSPISGHRSVSWYQQTPGQGLQFLFEYFSETQRNKGNFPGRFSGRQFSNSRSEMNVSTLELGDSALYLCASSSGSPVYEQYFGPGTRLTVT.

The chain uses TRBV12-3 or TRBV12-4 and TRBJ2-1, with TRBD1 matching 12 bases. The CDR3 runs to 16 residues. The V and J ends lost 3 bases and 8 bases, in that order; junction bases with no gene match: 8. The CDR3 loop reads CASSLGDRGRIDEQFF. The CDR3 DNA sequence: TGTGCCAGCAGTTTGGGGGACAGGGGGCGTATCGATGAGCAGTTCTTC.

This clonotype was counted a few times. The chain combines TRBV4-1 with TRBJ2-1; D is unclear. V gave up 0 bases and J gave up 0 bases, with 12 bases separating them. The CDR3 loop spans 17 amino acids. CDR1 and CDR2 from the germline V gene are MGHRA and YSYEKL. Here the CDR3 DNA reads TGCGCCAGCAGCCAAGATATGGGCGCGAGCTCCTACAATGAGCAGTTCTTC. Translating gives CASSQDMGASSYNEQFF.

V gene TRBV12-3 or TRBV12-4 combines with J gene TRBJ2-3, with D unresolved. The V end lost 7 bases, the J end lost 2 bases, and 16 bases lay between the germline ends. The CDR3 runs to 15 residues. This chain's CDR3 is CASTLASIVTDTQYF. For the CDR3, the DNA is TGTGCCAGCACTTTGGCATCGATAGTCACAGATACGCAGTATTTT.

The gene calls are TRBV3-1 and TRBJ2-7; D gene uncertain. The V and J ends lost 4 bases and 4 bases respectively, with 20 bases between them. The CDR3 runs to 16 residues. Per germline, CDR1 LGHDT and CDR2 YNNKEL (reference sequence). The CDR3 coding sequence is TGTGCCAGCAGCCCGACCCAGCGTAAGTCTACTTACGAGCAGTACTTC. Its protein product is CASSPTQRKSTYEQYF.

This clonotype has a handful of counts. The chain couples TRBV4-1 to TRBJ2-7; weak D call: TRBD2 (7 bases). This CDR3 contains 17 residues. CDR1 and CDR2 from the germline V gene are MGHRA and YSYEKL. V was trimmed by 3 bases and J by 2 bases, leaving 20 bases between them. The CDR3 DNA reads as TGCGCCAGCAGCCACCTCACGGGGGGCTGGGAAACCTACGAGCAGTACTTC. Protein sequence: CASSHLTGGWETYEQYF.

The V gene is TRBV7-9, the J gene TRBJ1-3, with no clear D. Looked up from germline, CDR1 is SEHNR and CDR2 is FQNEAQ (reference sequence). CDR3 length equals 14 residues. Trimming left V 10 bases short and J 0 bases short, with 13 bases between. The CDR3 loop reads CAIDGNSSGNTIYF. For the CDR3, the DNA is TGTGCCATAGACGGCAACAGCTCTGGAAACACCATATATTTT. Full variable domain (outside the CDR3, taken from reference TRBV7-9 and TRBJ1-3): DTGVSQNPRHKITKRGQNVTFRCDPISEHNRLYWYRQTLGQGPEFLTYFQNEAQLEKSRLLSDRFSAERPKGSFSTLEIQRTEQGDSAMYLCAIDGNSSGNTIYFGEGSWLTVV.

The chain links TRBV4-1 to TRBJ2-7; 7 nucleotides line up with TRBD1. This CDR3 has 18 residues. Trimming took 2 bases from V and 5 from J; bases not matched to a gene: 18. Germline V gene lookup returns CDR1 MGHRA and CDR2 YSYEKL. CDR3 protein: CASSQSELLQGLGDEQYF. In DNA form, the CDR3 reads TGCGCCAGCAGCCAATCGGAACTACTACAGGGGCTGGGGGACGAGCAGTACTTC.

The chain uses TRBV5-1 and TRBJ2-7; D is unclear. This CDR3 spans 12 amino acids. The V gene's germline CDR1 is SGHRS and CDR2 YFSETQ. V was clipped by 4 bases and J by 7 bases, with 12 bases between them. In nucleotides, the CDR3 is TGCGCCAGCAGCATCTCCGAACGGGAGCAGTACTTC. This codes for CASSISEREQYF.

This chain joins TRBV6-1 and TRBJ1-1; tentatively, D is TRBD1 (5 bases). V was clipped by 10 bases and J by 6 bases, with 18 bases between them. CDR3 length: 13 amino acids. In germline, CDR1 is MNHNS, CDR2 SASEGT. The CDR3 protein is CATGDGWDPEAFF. For the CDR3, the DNA is TGTGCCACTGGGGACGGTTGGGATCCTGAAGCTTTCTTT.

The V and J genes are TRBV7-9 and TRBJ2-3; D not certain. CDR1 is SEHNR, CDR2 FQNEAQ, per germline (reference sequence). There are 13 residues in the CDR3. Trimming took 3 bases from V and 4 from J, leaving 8 bases between them. In nucleotides, the CDR3 is TGTGCCAGCAGCTTGGGGTGGCCAGATACGCAGTATTTT. Its translation: CASSLGWPDTQYF.

There are a few counts of this clonotype. This chain connects TRBV20-1 to TRBJ2-1; D gene unclear. CDR1 is DFQATT and CDR2 is SNEGSKA in the germline V gene (reference sequence). CDR3 length: 15 amino acids. V dropped 5 bases and J dropped 1 base, with 15 bases sitting between them. CDR3 amino acids: CSAESGMISYNEQFF. Written as DNA, the CDR3 is TGCAGTGCTGAGTCGGGTATGATATCCTACAATGAGCAGTTCTTC.

J is TRBJ2-2 and V is TRBV20-1; no definite D call. CDR1 and CDR2 (germline): DFQATT, SNEGSKA (reference sequence). V lost 3 bases to trimming and J lost 0 bases, with 11 bases between them. This CDR3 region has 15 residues. CDR3 amino acids: CSASPGLANTGELFF. The CDR3, as DNA: TGCAGTGCTAGCCCCGGGCTCGCGAACACCGGGGAGCTGTTTTTT.

This rearrangement joins TRBV29-1 to TRBJ2-5, with 10 bases aligning to TRBD1. Germline trimming cut 7 bases from V and 3 bases from J; bases unmatched to any gene: 2. Germline values: CDR1 SQVTM, CDR2 ANQGSEA. The CDR3 is 12 amino acids. The CDR3 loop reads CSGGQGEETQYF. The DNA of the CDR3 is TGCAGCGGCGGACAGGGGGAAGAGACCCAGTACTTC.

V and J are TRBV12-3 or TRBV12-4 and TRBJ2-7; no clear D gene. The CDR3 has 15 amino acids. The V gene lost 5 bases and the J gene lost 5 bases, with 19 bases spanning the gap. DNA of the CDR3: TGTGCCAGCAGTCTCAAAGGTCACGCAAGACACGAGCAGTACTTC. It translates to CASSLKGHARHEQYF.

This clonotype showed up just a few times. J is TRBJ2-5 and V is TRBV29-1; D is unclear. The V gene lost 4 bases and the J gene lost 5 bases, with 11 bases spanning the gap. Germline assignment: CDR1 SQVTM and CDR2 ANQGSEA. The CDR3 contains 12 residues. Here the CDR3 reads CSVVRSRETQYF. In nucleotides, the CDR3 is TGCAGCGTTGTCAGATCGAGGGAGACCCAGTACTTC. Drawing the rest from reference TRBV29-1 and TRBJ2-5, the complete variable domain is SAVISQKPSRDICQRGTSLTIQCQVDSQVTMMFWYRQQPGQSLTLIATANQGSEATYESGFVIDKFPISRPNLTFSTLTVSNMSPEDSSIYLCSVVRSRETQYFGPGTRLLVL.

The chain links TRBV4-2 to TRBJ2-7; a possible D gene is TRBD1 (5 bases). Looked up from germline, CDR1 is LGHNA and CDR2 is YNFKEQ. Trimming shortened V by 7 bases and J by 6 bases, and 16 bases separated the two germline ends. CDR3 length: 13 residues. This CDR3 is CASKGDLQGEQYF. The DNA for the CDR3 is TGTGCCAGCAAAGGAGACCTTCAGGGCGAGCAGTACTTC.

This clonotype was observed a few times. V and J are TRBV9 and TRBJ2-3, with a possible D match to TRBD2 (5 bases). V was cut by 3 bases and J by 4 bases, with 9 bases left in between. The CDR3 loop spans 13 amino acids. Germline V gives CDR1 SGDLS, CDR2 YYNGEE. CDR3 region: CASSEGSADTQYF. The CDR3 nucleotides are TGTGCCAGCAGCGAAGGGAGCGCAGATACGCAGTATTTT.

The V call is TRBV5-1, the J call TRBJ2-7; 7 bases match TRBD1. CDR3 length: 14 amino acids. From germline, CDR1 is SGHRS and CDR2 YFSETQ. Losses at the gene ends were 4 bases for V and 3 bases for J; bases not matched to a gene: 7. DNA for the CDR3: TGCGCCAGCAGCAGGGAACAGGGGATCTACGAGCAGTACTTC. This sequence encodes CASSREQGIYEQYF.

The chain carries TRBV7-6 and TRBJ1-5; no firm D call. The germline gives CDR1 SGHVS, CDR2 FNYEAQ. CDR3 length: 14 residues. Trimming stripped 5 bases from V and 2 bases from J, with 10 bases between. Here the CDR3 reads CASSAEGGNQPQHF. For the CDR3, the DNA is TGTGCCAGCAGCGCCGAGGGAGGCAATCAGCCCCAGCATTTT.